The clone carrying this T cell receptor (beta chain) has at least ten counts. What it recognizes is unknown. CDR1 MGHRA and CDR2 YSYEKL come from the germline V gene. V lost 0 bases and J 1 base, leaving 6 bases between the germline ends. The CDR3 is 14 residues long. This sample is part of a study of neurological immune-mediated disorders. General study points: Multiple sclerosis, the disease with the least TCR clonal expansion, fell below healthy controls, whereas HTLV-1-associated myelopathy showed the most.

Synthesis of cDNA used 5'RACE (with 10-nucleotide random UMIs). Sequencing of 15-18 subjects in each run yielded over 180 million TCR-beta sequences. TCRdb recomputed calls from the 5' RACE reads with MiXCR, one row per CDR3 protein. This table has around 130,000 distinct CDR3 sequences, roughly 3.2% appearing once. The sample taken for sequencing was PBMCs. This receptor was obtained from a woman under 40 with multiple sclerosis. The rearrangement links TRBV4-1 to TRBJ1-1; D uncertain. The CDR3 protein is CASSQDAENTEAFF. In DNA form, the CDR3 reads TGCGCCAGCAGCCAAGATGCGGAGAACACTGAAGCTTTCTTT.